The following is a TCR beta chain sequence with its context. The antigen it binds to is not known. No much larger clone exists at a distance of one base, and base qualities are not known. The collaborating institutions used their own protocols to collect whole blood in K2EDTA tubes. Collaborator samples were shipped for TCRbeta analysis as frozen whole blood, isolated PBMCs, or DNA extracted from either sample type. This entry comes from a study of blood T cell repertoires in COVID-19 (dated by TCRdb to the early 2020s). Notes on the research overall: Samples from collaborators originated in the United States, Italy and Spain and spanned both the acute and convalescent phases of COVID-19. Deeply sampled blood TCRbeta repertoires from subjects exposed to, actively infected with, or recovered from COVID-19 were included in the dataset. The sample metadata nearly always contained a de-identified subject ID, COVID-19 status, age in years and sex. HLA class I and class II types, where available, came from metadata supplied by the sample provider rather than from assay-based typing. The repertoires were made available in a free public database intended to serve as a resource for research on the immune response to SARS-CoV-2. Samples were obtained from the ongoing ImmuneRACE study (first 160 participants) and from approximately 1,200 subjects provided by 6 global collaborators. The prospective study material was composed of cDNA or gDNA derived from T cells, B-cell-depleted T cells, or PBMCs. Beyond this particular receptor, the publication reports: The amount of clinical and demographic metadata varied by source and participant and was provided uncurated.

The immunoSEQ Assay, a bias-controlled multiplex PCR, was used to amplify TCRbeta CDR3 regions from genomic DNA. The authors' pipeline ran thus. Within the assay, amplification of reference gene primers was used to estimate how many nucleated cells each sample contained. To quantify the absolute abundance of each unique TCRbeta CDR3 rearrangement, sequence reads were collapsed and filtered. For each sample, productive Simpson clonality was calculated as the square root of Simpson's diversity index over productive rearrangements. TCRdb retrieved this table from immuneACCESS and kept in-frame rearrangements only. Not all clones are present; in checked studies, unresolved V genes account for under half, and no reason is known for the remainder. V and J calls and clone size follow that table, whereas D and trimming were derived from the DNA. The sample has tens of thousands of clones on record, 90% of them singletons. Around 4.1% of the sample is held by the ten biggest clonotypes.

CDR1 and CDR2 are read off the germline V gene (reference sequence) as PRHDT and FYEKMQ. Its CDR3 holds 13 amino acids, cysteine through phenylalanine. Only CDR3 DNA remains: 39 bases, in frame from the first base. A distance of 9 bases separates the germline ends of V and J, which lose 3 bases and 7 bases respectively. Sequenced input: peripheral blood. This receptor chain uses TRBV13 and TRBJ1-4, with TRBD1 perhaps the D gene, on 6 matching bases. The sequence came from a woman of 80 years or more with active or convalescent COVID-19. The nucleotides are TGTGCCAGCAGCTTCACAGGGCGTGAAAAACTGTTTTTT. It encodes CASSFTGREKLFF.